This record covers a single T cell receptor (beta chain). What it binds is not known. Nobody recorded the CMV serostatus of this donor. This record comes from a study of cytomegalovirus exposure and HLA in healthy donors. At the level of the study: Earlier results showed some 120 million unique TCR beta sequences derived from some 180 million T cells.

Study-wide results and caveats: Several of the most significant clusters were apparently associated with common viral pathogens in a later analysis. Earlier analysis looked at TCR beta V segments, and most were productive about 87% or about 30% of the time.

PCR was performed using 60 Vbeta and 13 Jbeta primers. The method was immunoSEQ multiplex PCR; TCRdb's version includes in-frame clones alone and lacks a portion of them. The sample records over 150,000 clones, over 75% being singletons. The source is a human donor in good health. The sample consisted of PBMCs.

CDR3 DNA sequence: TGTGCCAGCAGCGTATCTCGGAATGAGCAGTTCTTC. This encodes CASSVSRNEQFF. The chain carries TRBV9 and TRBJ2-1; D call uncertain. This CDR3 comprises 12 residues. Looked up from germline, CDR1 is SGDLS and CDR2 is YYNGEE. Trimming shortened V by 1 base and J by 7 bases, and 6 bases separated the two germline ends.